What follows are 19 T cell receptor beta chains derived from one specimen sequenced in a study of blood T cell repertoires in COVID-19. TCRdb keeps only in-frame clones here, not all; method: immunoSEQ multiplex PCR. The data show some 210,000 clones, with roughly nine tenths seen just once and approximately 1.2% held by the top ten. Material for sequencing was peripheral blood. These receptors originate from a man younger than 40 with acute or convalescent COVID-19.

This sequence joins TRBV2 and TRBJ2-3; D may be TRBD1 (5 bases). Germline CDR1 reads SNHLY; CDR2 reads FYNNEI. This CDR3 region has 13 residues. The V and J ends lost 7 bases and 2 bases respectively, with 10 bases between them. CDR3: CASNRQYTDTQYF. The CDR3 DNA reads TGTGCCAGCAACCGACAGTACACAGATACGCAGTATTTT. Using reference TRBV2 and TRBJ2-3 for the parts outside the CDR3, the full variable domain is EPEVTQTPSHQVTQMGQEVILRCVPISNHLYFYWYRQILGQKVEFLVSFYNNEISEKSEIFDDQFSVERPDGSNFTLKIRSTKLEDSAMYFCASNRQYTDTQYFGPGTRLTVL.

The chain employs TRBV5-1 and TRBJ1-1; tentatively, D is TRBD1 (5 bases). The V end was cut by 4 bases, the J end by 5 bases, with 18 bases between. CDR1 is SGHRS, CDR2 YFSETQ, per germline. The CDR3 consists of 15 residues. The CDR3 loop is CASSHHERRGTEAFF. The CDR3 DNA sequence: TGCGCCAGCAGCCATCACGAAAGGCGGGGGACTGAAGCTTTCTTT. Variable domain in full (rest from reference TRBV5-1 and TRBJ1-1): KAGVTQTPRYLIKTRGQQVTLSCSPISGHRSVSWYQQTPGQGLQFLFEYFSETQRNKGNFPGRFSGRQFSNSRSEMNVSTLELGDSALYLCASSHHERRGTEAFFGQGTRLTVV.

The chain is built from TRBV10-2 and TRBJ1-5; D possibly corresponds to TRBD1 (6 bases). The length of the CDR3 is 13 residues. Germline assignment: CDR1 WSHSY and CDR2 SAAADI. V was clipped by 7 bases and J by 4 bases, with 11 bases between them. CDR3 sequence: CASTRTENQPQHF. The CDR3 bases are TGCGCCAGCACCAGGACAGAGAATCAGCCCCAGCATTTT.

About this clone: At one end, the junction sequence differs from germline, possibly due to a read error. Other DNA sequences in the same sample also yield this CDR3. The chain couples TRBV29-1 to TRBJ2-7; a weak D match, TRBD2 (5 bases). The CDR3 spans 13 residues. Germline V gives CDR1 SQVTM, CDR2 ANQGSEA. DNA of the CDR3: TGCAGCGTTGGCCCCGGGGTTTCCTATGAGCAGTACTTC. It specifies CSVGPGVSYEQYF.

The V call is TRBV7-9, the J call TRBJ2-6, with D possibly being TRBD1 (5 bases). The V end lost 5 bases, the J end lost 3 bases, and 11 bases lay between the germline ends. The CDR3 is 15 residues long. Looked up from germline, CDR1 is SEHNR and CDR2 is FQNEAQ (reference sequence). Written as DNA, the CDR3 is TGTGCCAGCAGCCCCCAGGGATTTGGGGCCAACGTCCTGACTTTC. It translates to CASSPQGFGANVLTF.

The chain has TRBV6-5 and TRBJ2-5; 9 bases match TRBD2. V lost 2 bases and J lost 4; bases outside the gene matches: 2. This CDR3 contains 14 residues. Germline V gene data show CDR1 as MNHEY and CDR2 as SVGAGI. The CDR3 protein is CASSYDSGGETQYF. In nucleotides, the CDR3 is TGTGCCAGCAGTTACGATAGCGGGGGAGAGACCCAGTACTTC.

This clone has only a few counts. Different DNA sequences within this sample yield the same CDR3. The gene calls are TRBV5-1 and TRBJ1-3, with D possibly being TRBD1 (5 bases). The CDR3 length is 14 residues. CDR1 and CDR2 (germline): SGHRS, YFSETQ. V was shortened by 0 bases and J by 5 bases, with 9 bases between the two germline ends. The CDR3 nucleotides are TGCGCCAGCAGCTTGGAGGCAGGGCGAAACACCATATATTTT. This codes for CASSLEAGRNTIYF. Based on the CDR3 plus reference TRBV5-1 and TRBJ1-3, the full variable domain is KAGVTQTPRYLIKTRGQQVTLSCSPISGHRSVSWYQQTPGQGLQFLFEYFSETQRNKGNFPGRFSGRQFSNSRSEMNVSTLELGDSALYLCASSLEAGRNTIYFGEGSWLTVV.

The chain is built from TRBV18 and TRBJ1-1; the D gene is possibly TRBD1 (5 bases). This CDR3 has 16 amino acids. Germline CDR1 and CDR2: KGHSH and LQKENI. V lost 1 base to trimming and J lost 3 bases, with 15 bases between them. This chain's CDR3 is CASSPRQWGVDTEAFF. The CDR3 DNA sequence: TGTGCCAGCTCACCACGTCAATGGGGCGTGGACACTGAAGCTTTCTTT.

The chain joins TRBV7-2 to TRBJ1-5, with 10 bases aligning to TRBD1. V was pared by 2 bases and J by 6 bases, with 4 bases of the junction left unmatched. This CDR3 is 15 amino acids long. Germline V lookup: CDR1 SGHTA, CDR2 FQGNSA. The CDR3 nucleotides are TGTGCCAGCAGCTTAAGAGACAGGGGGCCTCAGCCCCAGCATTTT. Its protein is CASSLRDRGPQPQHF.

J is TRBJ2-5 and V is TRBV28; D possibly corresponds to TRBD1 (6 bases). V dropped 3 bases and J dropped 5 bases, with 13 bases sitting between them. The germline V gene encodes CDR1 MDHEN and CDR2 SYDVKM. The CDR3 is 14 residues long. The CDR3 nucleotides read TGTGCCAGCAGTTTCAACAGGGTGATGGAGACCCAGTACTTC. This codes for CASSFNRVMETQYF.

The chain recombines TRBV28 with TRBJ2-7; 9 positions match TRBD1. CDR3 length: 15 amino acids. Trimming took 5 bases from V and 5 from J; bases not matched to a gene: 10. Per germline, CDR1 MDHEN and CDR2 SYDVKM. Here the CDR3 DNA reads TGTGCCAGCAGTGCACACGGGACAGGGTCCCACGAGCAGTACTTC. It yields the protein CASSAHGTGSHEQYF.

The CDR3 sequence is CASSANSGANVLTF. DNA for the CDR3: TGTGCCAGCAGCGCGAACTCTGGGGCCAACGTCCTGACTTTC. The rearrangement uses TRBV5-6 and TRBJ2-6; D is unresolved. V lost 4 bases, J lost 0 bases, and 5 bases lay in between. The CDR3 is made up of 14 amino acids. Germline V lookup: CDR1 SGHDT, CDR2 YYEEEE.

The chain carries TRBV27 and TRBJ2-3; a weak D match, TRBD2 (6 bases). The CDR3 consists of 13 residues. CDR1 and CDR2 (germline): MNHEY, SMNVEV (reference sequence). Trimming removed 6 bases at V and 5 bases at J, with 12 bases between. The CDR3 loop reads CASSRGFLDTQYF. The CDR3 nucleotides are TGTGCCAGCAGCCGGGGGTTTTTAGATACGCAGTATTTT.

The rearrangement joins TRBV6-5 to TRBJ1-5; possibly TRBD1 for D (6 bases). Trimming stripped 7 bases from V and 6 bases from J, with 19 bases between. Germline-derived CDR1 and CDR2 are MNHEY and SVGAGI. The CDR3 has 15 residues. CDR3 residues: CASTPYRDSRQPQHF. In DNA form, the CDR3 reads TGTGCCAGCACTCCCTACAGGGATTCGCGTCAGCCCCAGCATTTT.

The gene calls are TRBV6-1 and TRBJ2-5; 12 nucleotides agree with TRBD2. Germline values: CDR1 MNHNS, CDR2 SASEGT. CDR3 length: 16 residues. V trimming: 3 bases; J trimming: 2 bases; junction bases outside the gene matches: 4. This CDR3 is CASSELAGGIQETQYF. The CDR3 bases are TGTGCCAGCAGTGAGCTAGCGGGAGGGATTCAAGAGACCCAGTACTTC.

V and J are TRBV7-8 and TRBJ2-3; 8 bases line up with TRBD1. V lost 0 bases and J lost 3; bases outside the gene matches: 5. There are 16 residues in the CDR3. Germline V gene lookup returns CDR1 SGHVS and CDR2 FQNEAQ. The CDR3 sequence: CASSLAPGQGTDTQYF. For the CDR3, the DNA is TGTGCCAGCAGCTTAGCCCCCGGACAGGGAACAGATACGCAGTATTTT.

DNA for the CDR3: TGTGCCAGCAGCCCGGGACTAGCGGGGGGTAATGAGCAGTTCTTC. Residues: CASSPGLAGGNEQFF. The rearrangement links TRBV4-2 to TRBJ2-1; 15 positions match TRBD2. The CDR3 extends over 15 amino acids. Germline V gene data show CDR1 as LGHNA and CDR2 as YNFKEQ. After removal of 4 bases from V and 7 bases from J, the junction contained 2 bases not matched to a gene.

The J gene is TRBJ1-3, the V gene TRBV5-1; TRBD1 is a possible D gene (6 bases). The CDR3 extends over 17 amino acids. V dropped 4 bases and J dropped 0 bases, with 17 bases sitting between them. Germline-derived CDR1 and CDR2 are SGHRS and YFSETQ. The CDR3 nucleotides read TGCGCCAGCAGCCACAACCCCGACAGGTTCTCTGGAAACACCATATATTTT. It translates to CASSHNPDRFSGNTIYF.

This chain links TRBV7-3 with TRBJ2-3, with a tentative D call TRBD1 (7 bases). The CDR3 is made up of 16 amino acids. The V end was cut by 0 bases, the J end by 5 bases, with 15 bases between. The germline V gene encodes CDR1 SGHTA and CDR2 FQGTGA. The CDR3 DNA reads as TGTGCCAGCAGCTTAACCAGGACAGGAGGGGGAGATACGCAGTATTTT. This encodes CASSLTRTGGGDTQYF.